The T cell receptor beta chain described here comes from a study of blood T cells in healthy people across ages. Findings of the study overall: Compared with aged donors, long-lived donors showed fewer expanded clones, suggesting selection.

Through a sample-barcoded 5' primer and a J-beta primer mix, a second PCR was run for roughly 7 to 11 cycles. One entry per CDR3 protein results from TCRdb running MiXCR on the 5' RACE reads. This sample has some 760,000 distinct CDR3 sequences, with roughly 25% found just once. Germline V CDR1 and CDR2: SQVTM, ANQGSEA. The junction had 7 bases not matched to a gene; V was cut back by 0 bases and J by 0 bases. The CDR3 is 17 residues long. Regarding this clonotype: What it binds is not known.

These data are also associated with another study on T cells of mothers and their children. That source reports: Roughly six children and their three healthy Caucasian mothers were the donors. TCR recombination output is shaped by thymic selection similarly in related and unrelated pairs. Slightly higher, non-significant overlap characterized related mother-child pairs relative to unrelated pairs.

This sequence originates from a boy aged 10-17 years in good health. The sequenced sample was blood. The V gene is TRBV29-1, the J gene TRBJ2-3; 9 nucleotides align to TRBD1. The CDR3 is CSVEEGQGTFSTDTQYF. The CDR3 DNA is TGCAGCGTTGAAGAAGGACAGGGGACTTTCAGCACAGATACGCAGTATTTT.